The 23 T cell receptor beta chains presented below share a single source sample, sequenced in a study of blood T cell repertoires in COVID-19. TCRdb keeps only in-frame clones here, not all; method: immunoSEQ multiplex PCR. The sample yields approximately 71,000 clones, 60% to 85% seen once. What was sequenced was peripheral blood. The receptors stem from a human donor in a cohort sampled during active COVID-19.

V gene TRBV4-1 combines with J gene TRBJ1-3; D unresolved. CDR1 is MGHRA, CDR2 YSYEKL, per germline. The ends were cut back, 0 bases at V and 2 bases at J, with 8 bases in the middle. This CDR3 is built from 15 residues. CDR3 DNA: TGCGCCAGCAGCCAAGATGGAGTAGCTGGAAACACCATATATTTT. The encoded protein is CASSQDGVAGNTIYF.

V usage is TRBV7-8 and J usage is TRBJ2-5; TRBD1 aligns across 9 bases. Germline V lookup: CDR1 SGHVS, CDR2 FQNEAQ. This CDR3 contains 17 residues. The J segment lost 4 bases and the V segment lost 3 bases, leaving 12 bases of the junction unmatched. The CDR3 sequence is CASSLGQGLGRGETQYF. DNA for the CDR3: TGTGCCAGCAGCTTGGGACAGGGCTTAGGTCGTGGAGAGACCCAGTACTTC.

V usage is TRBV6-5 and J usage is TRBJ2-7; 7 bases match TRBD1. V lost 4 bases and J lost 6; bases outside the gene matches: 12. The CDR3 contains 15 residues. CDR1 and CDR2 from the germline V gene are MNHEY and SVGAGI. The DNA for the CDR3 is TGTGCCAGCAGTTCTACAGGGGTTTGGGTTCGCGAGCAGTACTTC. Translating it yields CASSSTGVWVREQYF.

This clone was detected only a few times. The genes are TRBV25-1 and TRBJ1-1; D might be TRBD1 (6 bases). This CDR3 is 14 amino acids long. Germline lookup yields CDR1 MGHDK and CDR2 SYGVNS. V was pared by 6 bases and J by 0 bases, with 11 bases between. The CDR3 DNA sequence: TGTGCCAGCAGCCACAGGGCGATGAACACTGAAGCTTTCTTT. This encodes CASSHRAMNTEAFF.

The chain has TRBV3-1 (or the pseudogene TRBV3-2) and TRBJ2-5, with D possibly being TRBD1 (6 bases). The CDR3 length is 17 residues. Germline V lookup: CDR1 LGHDT, CDR2 YNNKEL (reference sequence). V was clipped by 3 bases and J by 1 base, with 18 bases between them. The CDR3 region is CASSQRYEGVFQETQYF. Written as DNA, the CDR3 is TGTGCCAGCAGCCAGAGGTACGAGGGGGTGTTCCAAGAGACCCAGTACTTC.

The V and J genes are TRBV5-4 and TRBJ2-2, with TRBD1 as a possible D gene (6 bases). Trimming left V 0 bases short and J 0 bases short, with 9 bases between. The CDR3 is 16 amino acids. Germline values: CDR1 SGHNT, CDR2 YYREEE (reference sequence). In DNA, the CDR3 is TGTGCCAGCAGCTTGGGAGGGGGAACGAACACCGGGGAGCTGTTTTTT. Encoded protein: CASSLGGGTNTGELFF.

J is TRBJ2-1 and V is TRBV5-1; a weak D match, TRBD1 (5 bases). The CDR3 is made up of 15 amino acids. In germline, CDR1 is SGHRS, CDR2 YFSETQ. Trimming left V 0 bases short and J 2 bases short, with 9 bases between. The CDR3 sequence: CASSLGQGTYNEQFF. The DNA for the CDR3 is TGCGCCAGCAGCTTGGGGCAGGGTACCTACAATGAGCAGTTCTTC.

The chain links TRBV19 to TRBJ2-1; 11 bases match TRBD2. J lost 4 bases, V lost 9 bases, and 5 bases had no gene match. This CDR3 region has 14 residues. Germline V gives CDR1 LNHDA, CDR2 SQIVND (reference sequence). CDR3 DNA: TGTGCCAGGAAACTAGCGGGGGAGTACAATGAGCAGTTCTTC. It translates to CARKLAGEYNEQFF.

J is TRBJ1-2 and V is TRBV30; 11 nucleotides line up with TRBD1. This CDR3 spans 16 amino acids. The V gene's germline CDR1 is GTSNPN and CDR2 SVGIG (reference sequence). The trim removed 3 bases at V and 7 bases at J, leaving 13 bases unmatched. The CDR3 spells CAWRHLPGQGEGGYTF. The CDR3 region has the DNA TGTGCCTGGAGACACCTCCCGGGACAGGGGGAGGGTGGCTACACCTTC.

There are a few counts of this clone. The chain links TRBV5-4 to TRBJ2-5; TRBD1 matches 7 bases. The CDR3 is 15 residues long. Unmatched junction bases numbered 7, after V lost 0 bases and J lost 5 bases. Germline V gene sequence: CDR1 SGHNT, CDR2 YYREEE (reference sequence). CDR3: CASSLESRGTETQYF. CDR3 coding DNA: TGTGCCAGCAGCTTGGAGTCCAGGGGGACGGAGACCCAGTACTTC.

Written as DNA, the CDR3 is TGTGCCAGCAGCTTAGCGTCGGGAGTACCGGATGAGCAGTTCTTC. Its protein is CASSLASGVPDEQFF. This chain uses TRBV7-2 with TRBJ2-1, with TRBD2 as a possible D gene (6 bases). Trimming took 0 bases from V and 8 from J, leaving 14 bases between them. This CDR3 spans 15 amino acids. Germline lookup yields CDR1 SGHTA and CDR2 FQGNSA.

The rearrangement links TRBV14 to TRBJ2-7, with D tentatively TRBD2 (6 bases). Germline V CDR1 and CDR2: SGHDN, FVKESK. CDR3 length equals 15 residues. The V end lost 0 bases, the J end lost 3 bases, and 12 bases lay between the germline ends. In DNA, the CDR3 is TGTGCCAGCAGCCAAGAACATCTGGGAGGCTACGAGCAGTACTTC. This sequence encodes CASSQEHLGGYEQYF. The full variable domain, its missing parts supplied by reference TRBV14 and TRBJ2-7, is EAGVTQFPSHSVIEKGQTVTLRCDPISGHDNLYWYRRVMGKEIKFLLHFVKESKQDESGMPNNRFLAERTGGTYSTLKVQPAELEDSGVYFCASSQEHLGGYEQYFGPGTRLTVT.

This clone appeared a few times. This chain joins TRBV7-2 and TRBJ2-6; D may be TRBD1 (7 bases). Between the trimmed V and J ends, which lost 5 bases and 1 base, there was a span of 12 bases. The CDR3 length is 16 residues. Germline CDR1 SGHTA, CDR2 FQGNSA. In DNA form, the CDR3 reads TGTGCCAGCAGCAGACCAGGGGGGTCTGGGGCCAACGTCCTGACTTTC. It translates to CASSRPGGSGANVLTF.

V and J are TRBV7-2 and TRBJ2-5, with 7 bases that match TRBD2. From germline, CDR1 is SGHTA and CDR2 FQGNSA. The CDR3 is 15 residues long. The V segment lost 5 bases and the J segment 2 bases; nucleotides outside the gene matches: 8. The CDR3 sequence is CASSRASGTQETQYF. CDR3 coding DNA: TGTGCCAGCAGCCGCGCTAGCGGCACTCAAGAGACCCAGTACTTC.

V usage is TRBV4-2 and J usage is TRBJ1-4, with D perhaps TRBD1 (6 bases). Germline V lookup: CDR1 LGHNA, CDR2 YNFKEQ. The CDR3 is 17 residues long. Trimming cost V 0 bases and J 4 bases, with 15 bases left between them. The DNA of the CDR3 is TGTGCCAGCAGCCAAGAATATGGGACACGGCATAATGAAAAACTGTTTTTT. This codes for CASSQEYGTRHNEKLFF.

The gene calls are TRBV18 and TRBJ2-7; D is perhaps TRBD1 (6 bases). The CDR3 contains 14 residues. Trimming shortened V by 3 bases and J by 1 base, and 10 bases separated the two germline ends. Per germline, CDR1 KGHSH and CDR2 LQKENI. This chain's CDR3 is CASSPSTGSYEQYF. The CDR3 bases are TGTGCCAGCTCACCCTCAACAGGGTCCTACGAGCAGTACTTC. Combining the CDR3 with reference TRBV18 and TRBJ2-7 gives the whole variable domain NAGVMQNPRHLVRRRGQEARLRCSPMKGHSHVYWYRQLPEEGLKFMVYLQKENIIDESGMPKERFSAEFPKEGPSILRIQQVVRGDSAAYFCASSPSTGSYEQYFGPGTRLTVT.

Here the CDR3 reads CASLRYRFMDEQFF. Here the CDR3 DNA reads TGTGCCAGCCTCAGATACAGATTCATGGATGAGCAGTTCTTC. The chain couples TRBV11-3 to TRBJ2-1; no clear D. Germline loops: CDR1 SGHNT, CDR2 YENEEA. V lost 8 bases, J lost 8 bases, and 19 bases lay in between. CDR3 length equals 14 residues.

The chain is built from TRBV28 and TRBJ1-2, with 9 bases matching TRBD1. J lost 4 bases, V lost 5 bases, and 5 bases had no gene match. The CDR3 consists of 14 residues. Germline V CDR1 and CDR2: MDHEN, SYDVKM. The CDR3 DNA sequence: TGTGCCAGCAGTAACAGGGGGCCTAGCTATGGCTACACCTTC. Encoded protein: CASSNRGPSYGYTF.

This chain uses TRBV5-6 with TRBJ2-5; possible D gene TRBD2, 6 bases. The CDR3 contains 16 residues. Germline CDR1 SGHDT, CDR2 YYEEEE. V was shortened by 4 bases and J by 0 bases, with 16 bases between the two germline ends. CDR3 nucleotide sequence: TGTGCCAGCAGCCCGGGGGTTGCAAAGTACCAAGAGACCCAGTACTTC. It encodes CASSPGVAKYQETQYF.

The chain combines TRBV2 with TRBJ2-5, with D tentatively TRBD1 (6 bases). The CDR3 covers 13 residues. From germline, CDR1 is SNHLY and CDR2 FYNNEI. Deletions cut 4 bases from V and 2 bases from J, with 8 bases between. CDR3: CASSGTGQETQYF. CDR3 nucleotides: TGTGCCAGCAGTGGCACAGGGCAAGAGACCCAGTACTTC.

The chain is built from TRBV30 and TRBJ1-6, with D maybe TRBD1 (6 bases). The CDR3 loop spans 13 amino acids. Germline CDR1 is GTSNPN and CDR2 is SVGIG (reference sequence). V lost 7 bases and J 7 bases, leaving 14 bases between the germline ends. CDR3 DNA: TGTGCCTCTGAACAGGGTTACAATTCACCCCTCCACTTT. Protein product: CASEQGYNSPLHF.

This chain uses TRBV2 with TRBJ2-5; 7 nucleotides line up with TRBD1. V trimming: 8 bases; J trimming: 5 bases; junction bases outside the gene matches: 11. Germline-derived CDR1 and CDR2 are SNHLY and FYNNEI. This CDR3 region has 14 residues. The CDR3 loop reads CASQSKGAWETQYF. The CDR3 nucleotides read TGTGCCAGCCAGTCAAAGGGGGCGTGGGAGACCCAGTACTTC.

The sample holds one count of this clone. The V and J genes are TRBV19 and TRBJ2-2; 15 bases align to TRBD2. CDR3 length: 18 residues. V shed 4 bases and J 8 bases; nucleotides not matched to a gene: 11. CDR1 and CDR2 (germline): LNHDA, SQIVND (reference sequence). CDR3 protein: CASSTGTSGRINTGELFF. The CDR3 DNA sequence: TGTGCCAGTAGTACCGGGACTAGCGGGAGGATAAATACGGGGGAGCTGTTTTTT. Complete variable domain (other parts from reference TRBV19 and TRBJ2-2): DGGITQSPKYLFRKEGQNVTLSCEQNLNHDAMYWYRQDPGQGLRLIYYSQIVNDFQKGDIAEGYSVSREKKESFPLTVTSAQKNPTAFYLCASSTGTSGRINTGELFFGEGSRLTVL.